This passage covers 18 T cell receptor beta chains from one sample sequenced in a study of blood T cell repertoires in COVID-19. Data came from immunoSEQ multiplex PCR; TCRdb stores just in-frame clones and leaves some out. Among some 340,000 clones listed, 80% to 90% were seen once. Sequencing input: PBMCs or T cells enriched from blood (not recorded which). These receptors came from a woman aged 30 to 39 who had recovered from COVID-19.

The chain couples TRBV12-5 to TRBJ2-3, with D maybe TRBD1 (6 bases). V lost 5 bases and J lost 6, with 15 bases in between. The CDR3 is made up of 14 amino acids. The germline gives CDR1 LGHNT, CDR2 FRNRAP. The CDR3 spells CASGQGTLLDTQYF. The CDR3 bases are TGTGCTAGTGGTCAGGGGACGCTCCTCGATACGCAGTATTTT.

This clone was found once. The chain joins TRBV6-5 to TRBJ1-6; D is ambiguous. The CDR3 consists of 13 residues. The germline gives CDR1 MNHEY, CDR2 SVGAGI. Trimming took off 3 bases at V and 6 bases at J, with 6 bases between the two ends. For the CDR3, the DNA is TGTGCCAGCAGTTATGAGTCTAATTCACCCCTCCACTTT. Translation: CASSYESNSPLHF.

This chain links TRBV7-2 with TRBJ2-1; 11 bases line up with TRBD2. After removal of 5 bases from V and 11 bases from J, the junction contained 8 bases not matched to a gene. Germline CDR1 SGHTA, CDR2 FQGNSA. The CDR3 sequence is 14 residues long. CDR3 in amino acids: CASSPLGTSGKQFF. CDR3 DNA: TGTGCCAGCAGCCCCCTAGGGACTAGCGGTAAGCAGTTCTTC.

V and J are TRBV29-1 and TRBJ1-1; the D is unclear. The CDR3 runs to 13 residues. Trimming pared 3 bases from V and 3 bases from J, leaving 11 bases between. CDR1 SQVTM and CDR2 ANQGSEA come from the germline V gene. CDR3 coding DNA: TGCAGCGTTGAGGGCAGTTGGGACACTGAAGCTTTCTTT. Protein sequence: CSVEGSWDTEAFF.

The CDR3 loop is CSVRTSSYYGYTF. CDR3 in DNA: TGCAGCGTTCGGACAAGCTCCTACTATGGCTACACCTTC. This chain connects TRBV29-1 to TRBJ1-2, with TRBD1 as a possible D gene (5 bases). The CDR3 extends over 13 amino acids. The V end lost 5 bases, the J end lost 3 bases, and 13 bases lay between the germline ends. From germline, CDR1 is SQVTM and CDR2 ANQGSEA. Full variable domain (missing parts from reference TRBV29-1 and TRBJ1-2): SAVISQKPSRDICQRGTSLTIQCQVDSQVTMMFWYRQQPGQSLTLIATANQGSEATYESGFVIDKFPISRPNLTFSTLTVSNMSPEDSSIYLCSVRTSSYYGYTFGSGTRLTVV.

The chain has TRBV5-5 and TRBJ1-6; 7 nucleotides match TRBD1. The CDR3 totals 15 residues. Germline assignment: CDR1 SGHKS and CDR2 YYEKEE (reference sequence). V was clipped by 8 bases and J by 7 bases; unmatched bases: 12. The CDR3 sequence is CASSPTGTVNSPLHF. In nucleotides, the CDR3 is TGTGCCAGTTCTCCTACCGGGACAGTGAATTCACCCCTCCACTTT.

This clone occurred a few times. The chain joins TRBV6-5 to TRBJ1-2, with a possible D match to TRBD1 (6 bases). The CDR3 length is 13 residues. The ends were cut back, 2 bases at V and 4 bases at J, with 8 bases in the middle. CDR1 and CDR2 (germline): MNHEY, SVGAGI. Here the CDR3 DNA reads TGTGCCAGCAGTTACGGGGGCCGCTATGGCTACACCTTC. It specifies CASSYGGRYGYTF.

The V gene is TRBV19, the J gene TRBJ1-2; perhaps TRBD1 as D (6 bases). Deletions cut 6 bases from V and 5 bases from J, with 16 bases between. Germline CDR1 LNHDA, CDR2 SQIVND (reference sequence). The CDR3 runs to 14 residues. CDR3 nucleotide sequence: TGTGCCAGTAGACCCTCGGACAGAGAGTATGGCTACACCTTC. Amino acid sequence: CASRPSDREYGYTF.

This sequence joins TRBV5-3 and TRBJ1-2; TRBD1 might be the D (6 bases). TRBV5-3 is flagged as an ORF with uncertain function. CDR3 length: 14 residues. Trimming shortened V by 4 bases and J by 8 bases, and 18 bases separated the two germline ends. This CDR3 reads CARSLGYRVGGYTF. CDR3 nucleotide sequence: TGTGCCAGAAGCCTTGGATACAGGGTTGGCGGCTACACCTTC.

The rearrangement joins TRBV19 to TRBJ1-3; no firm D call. Germline assignment: CDR1 LNHDA and CDR2 SQIVND (reference sequence). This CDR3 is built from 16 residues. Trimming left V 7 bases short and J 1 base short, with 17 bases between. The chain's CDR3 is CASKPPVAGSGNTIYF. In DNA, the CDR3 is TGTGCCAGTAAGCCCCCCGTCGCGGGTTCTGGAAACACCATATATTTT.

The chain joins TRBV6-5 to TRBJ1-2; D unresolved. V dropped 5 bases and J dropped 0 bases, with 10 bases sitting between them. This CDR3 is 14 amino acids long. Germline V CDR1 and CDR2: MNHEY, SVGAGI. CDR3: CASSPGGANYGYTF. In nucleotides, the CDR3 is TGTGCCAGCAGTCCAGGAGGAGCTAACTATGGCTACACCTTC.

This clone showed up just a few times. The V and J genes are TRBV19 and TRBJ1-2; 7 bases agree with TRBD1. The CDR3 sequence is 15 residues long. J was trimmed by 4 bases and V by 1 base; bases with no gene match: 6. CDR1 and CDR2 from the germline V gene are LNHDA and SQIVND (reference sequence). The CDR3 region is CASSIAPTGTYGYTF. Here the CDR3 DNA reads TGTGCCAGTAGTATAGCCCCGACAGGGACCTATGGCTACACCTTC.

The gene calls are TRBV5-5 and TRBJ2-1, with TRBD2 as a possible D gene (5 bases). The V end lost 1 base, the J end lost 0 bases, and 8 bases lay between the germline ends. Per the germline V gene, CDR1 is SGHKS and CDR2 is YYEKEE (reference sequence). The CDR3 sequence is 15 residues long. Here the CDR3 reads CASSLWEISYNEQFF. The CDR3 DNA is TGTGCCAGCAGCTTGTGGGAGATCTCCTACAATGAGCAGTTCTTC.

This clone was counted a few times. The chain employs TRBV6-5 and TRBJ1-6; no reliable D call. This CDR3 is built from 13 residues. V lost 11 bases to trimming and J lost 7 bases, with 15 bases between them. Germline values: CDR1 MNHEY, CDR2 SVGAGI. The CDR3 DNA follows: TGTGCCGGGAGGAGGGATTGGAATTCACCCCTCCACTTT. Translation: CAGRRDWNSPLHF.

This clone has just a few counts. V and J are TRBV28 and TRBJ2-1; 8 bases match TRBD2. Trimming took 6 bases from V and 6 from J; bases not matched to a gene: 7. This CDR3 is built from 14 residues. CDR1 is MDHEN, CDR2 SYDVKM, per germline. The CDR3, as DNA: TGTGCCAGCAGGCCCCCGGGGGGGGCCAATGAGCAGTTCTTC. Translation: CASRPPGGANEQFF.

The chain links TRBV19 to TRBJ2-7, with a possible D match to TRBD1 (5 bases). Germline-derived CDR1 and CDR2 are LNHDA and SQIVND (reference sequence). The CDR3 has 14 residues. V gave up 3 bases and J gave up 4 bases, with 13 bases separating them. CDR3 coding DNA: TGTGCCAGTAGTATTCAGGGTAAGGCGTACGAGCAGTACTTC. This codes for CASSIQGKAYEQYF.

The rearrangement uses TRBV7-2 and TRBJ2-7; a weak D match, TRBD1 (5 bases). The germline CDR1 and CDR2 sequences are SGHTA and FQGNSA. Trimming removed 3 bases at V and 0 bases at J, with 9 bases between. This CDR3 has 14 residues. CDR3 DNA: TGTGCCAGCAGCTTCATACAGGCCTCCTACGAGCAGTACTTC. Residues: CASSFIQASYEQYF.

The rearrangement links TRBV28 to TRBJ2-7, with TRBD1 identical over 7 bases. The ends lost 0 bases at V and 1 base at J; junction bases unmatched: 3. Germline V gene lookup returns CDR1 MDHEN and CDR2 SYDVKM. This CDR3 is built from 15 residues. CDR3 region: CASSLWVDRSYEQYF. In DNA form, the CDR3 reads TGTGCCAGCAGTTTATGGGTGGACAGGTCCTACGAGCAGTACTTC.